This T cell receptor (beta chain) was recorded in a study of T cell repertoires in cytomegalovirus infection. Using its own MiXCR run on the reads, TCRdb lists one record per CDR3 protein. Among approximately 1,000,000 distinct CDR3 sequences listed, around 32% were seen once. CDR3 length: 11 residues. The germline gives CDR1 DFQATT, CDR2 SNEGSKA (reference sequence). The ends were cut back, 7 bases at V and 6 bases at J, with 12 bases in the middle. Worth noting for this clonotype: Its antigen is unknown.

Sequencing was performed on cultured CD8+ T cells from PBMCs, taken from culture after CMV antigen stimulation. This clonotype was sampled from a human donor in good health (CMV status not recorded). Some clones in this sample may be carry-over from other donors' samples. The V gene is TRBV20-1, the J gene TRBJ1-1; D not certain. CDR3 in amino acids: CSERGEAEAFF. CDR3 nucleotide sequence: TGCAGTGAGCGCGGGGAGGCTGAAGCTTTCTTT.